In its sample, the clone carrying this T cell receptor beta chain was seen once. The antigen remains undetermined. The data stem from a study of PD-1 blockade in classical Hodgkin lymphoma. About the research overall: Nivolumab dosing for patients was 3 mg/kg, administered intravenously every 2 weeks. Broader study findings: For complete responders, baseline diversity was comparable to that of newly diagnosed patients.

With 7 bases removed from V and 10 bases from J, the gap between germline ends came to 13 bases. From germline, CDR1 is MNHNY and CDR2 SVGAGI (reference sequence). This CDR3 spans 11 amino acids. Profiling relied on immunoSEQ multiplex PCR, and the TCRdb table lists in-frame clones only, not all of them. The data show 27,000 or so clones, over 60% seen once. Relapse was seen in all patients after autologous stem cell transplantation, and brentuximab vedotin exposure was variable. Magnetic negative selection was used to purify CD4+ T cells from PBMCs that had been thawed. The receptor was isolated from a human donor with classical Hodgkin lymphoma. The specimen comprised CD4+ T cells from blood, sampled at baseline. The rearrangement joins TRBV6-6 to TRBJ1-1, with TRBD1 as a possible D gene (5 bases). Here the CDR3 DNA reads TGTGCCAGCACCCCTGGGAGGGGAGCTTTCTTT. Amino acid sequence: CASTPGRGAFF.